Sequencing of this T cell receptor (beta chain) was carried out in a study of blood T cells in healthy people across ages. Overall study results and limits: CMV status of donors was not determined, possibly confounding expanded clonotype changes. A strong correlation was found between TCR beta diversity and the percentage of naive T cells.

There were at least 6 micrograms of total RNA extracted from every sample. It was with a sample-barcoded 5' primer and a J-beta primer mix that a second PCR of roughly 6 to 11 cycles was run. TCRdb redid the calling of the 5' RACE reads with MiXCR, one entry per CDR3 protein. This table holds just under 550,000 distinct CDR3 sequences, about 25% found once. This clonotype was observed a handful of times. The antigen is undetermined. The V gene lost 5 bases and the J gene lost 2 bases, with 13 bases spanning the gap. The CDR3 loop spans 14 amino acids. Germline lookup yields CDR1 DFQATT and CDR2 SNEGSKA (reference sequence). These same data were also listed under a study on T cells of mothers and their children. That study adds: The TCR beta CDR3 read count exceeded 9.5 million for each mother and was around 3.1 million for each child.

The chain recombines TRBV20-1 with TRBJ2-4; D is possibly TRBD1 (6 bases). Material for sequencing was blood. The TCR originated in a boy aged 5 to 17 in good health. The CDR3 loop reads CSAQQGLTKNIQYF. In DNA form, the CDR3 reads TGCAGTGCTCAACAGGGTTTGACCAAAAACATTCAGTACTTC.